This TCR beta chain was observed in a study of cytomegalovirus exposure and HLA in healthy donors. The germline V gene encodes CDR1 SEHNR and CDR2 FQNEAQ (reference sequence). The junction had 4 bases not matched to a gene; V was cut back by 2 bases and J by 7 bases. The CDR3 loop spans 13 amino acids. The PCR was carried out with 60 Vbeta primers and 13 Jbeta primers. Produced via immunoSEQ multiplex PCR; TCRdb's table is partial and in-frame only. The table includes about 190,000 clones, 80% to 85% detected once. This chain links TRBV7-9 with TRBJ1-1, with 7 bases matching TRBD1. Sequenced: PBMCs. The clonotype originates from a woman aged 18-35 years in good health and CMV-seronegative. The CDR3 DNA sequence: TGTGCCAGCAGCTTAAGGGGGCAGATTGAAGCTTTCTTT. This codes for CASSLRGQIEAFF.